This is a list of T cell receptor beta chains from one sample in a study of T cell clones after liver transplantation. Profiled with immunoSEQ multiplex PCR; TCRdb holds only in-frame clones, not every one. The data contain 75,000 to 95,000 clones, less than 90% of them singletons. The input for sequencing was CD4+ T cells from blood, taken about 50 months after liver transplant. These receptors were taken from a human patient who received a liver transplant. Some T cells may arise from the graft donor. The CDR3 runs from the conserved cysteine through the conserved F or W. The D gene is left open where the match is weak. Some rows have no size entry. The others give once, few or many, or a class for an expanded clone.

CDR3: CASTTMGTGRETQYF
DNA: TGTGCCAGCACCACAATGGGGACAGGTCGGGAGACCCAGTACTTC
V: TRBV2
D: TRBD1
size: -
J: TRBJ2-5
length: 15

CDR3: CASSLSYGNNEKLFF
DNA: TGTGCCAGCAGCTTAAGCTACGGGAATAATGAAAAACTGTTTTTT
V: TRBV7-2
D: -
size: -
J: TRBJ1-4
length: 15

CDR3: CASSLASSKETQYF
DNA: TGTGCCAGCAGCTTGGCGTCCAGCAAAGAGACCCAGTACTTC
V: TRBV5-5
D: -
size: -
J: TRBJ2-5
length: 14

CDR3: CASSLYTGPYEQYF
DNA: TGCGCCAGCAGCTTATATACAGGGCCCTACGAGCAGTACTTC
V: TRBV5-1
D: -
size: few
J: TRBJ2-7
length: 14

CDR3: CASSFRLADNEQFF
DNA: TGTGCCAGCAGCTTTCGACTAGCAGACAATGAGCAGTTCTTC
V: TRBV5-4
D: TRBD2
size: -
J: TRBJ2-1
length: 14

CDR3: CASLERGAGGPDTQYF
DNA: TGTGCCAGTTTAGAAAGGGGAGCGGGGGGCCCTGATACGCAGTATTTT
V: TRBV9
D: TRBD2
size: -
J: TRBJ2-3
length: 16

CDR3: CASAGPPLQGDRLDWGGYTF
DNA: TGTGCCAGCGCGGGACCCCCCTTGCAGGGGGATAGATTGGATTGGGGTGGCTACACCTTC
V: TRBV18
D: TRBD1
size: -
J: TRBJ1-2
length: 20

CDR3: CASSLGQGAYNSPLHF
DNA: TGTGCCAGCAGCTTAGGGCAGGGGGCCTATAATTCACCCCTCCACTTT
V: TRBV7-9
D: TRBD1
size: -
J: TRBJ1-6
length: 16

CDR3: CASRPGTASPLGNIQYF
DNA: TGTGCCAGCAGACCCGGGACAGCCAGTCCCCTTGGCAACATTCAGTACTTC
V: TRBV7-9
D: TRBD1
size: once
J: TRBJ2-4
length: 17

CDR3: CASSAIRGTGGWETQYF
DNA: TGTGCCAGCAGTGCAATTCGTGGGACAGGGGGCTGGGAGACCCAGTACTTC
V: TRBV25-1
D: TRBD1
size: -
J: TRBJ2-5
length: 17

CDR3: CASSVGVSKETQYF
DNA: TGTGCCAGCAGCGTAGGGGTTTCTAAAGAGACCCAGTACTTC
V: TRBV9
D: -
size: -
J: TRBJ2-5
length: 14

CDR3: CASSQMTGGSYNEQFF
DNA: TGCGCCAGCAGCCAGATGACAGGGGGCTCCTACAATGAGCAGTTCTTC
V: TRBV4-3
D: TRBD1
size: -
J: TRBJ2-1
length: 16

CDR3: CASSLAGGNGYTF
DNA: TGTGCCAGCAGCTTAGCAGGGGGCAATGGCTACACCTTC
V: TRBV7-2
D: TRBD1
size: -
J: TRBJ1-2
length: 13

CDR3: CAWSEGFTDTQYF
DNA: TGTGCCTGGAGTGAAGGGTTTACAGATACGCAGTATTTT
V: TRBV30
D: -
size: few
J: TRBJ2-3
length: 13

CDR3: CASSLQAGGETQYF
DNA: TGTGCCAGCAGCTTACAGGCAGGAGGAGAGACCCAGTACTTC
V: TRBV7-2
D: -
size: once
J: TRBJ2-5
length: 14

CDR3: CASSIEDIQYF
DNA: TGTGCCAGTAGTATAGAAGACATTCAGTACTTC
V: TRBV19
D: -
size: medium-sized
J: TRBJ2-4
length: 11

CDR3: CAKRREGAFF
DNA: TGTGCCAAACGCAGGGAGGGAGCTTTCTTT
V: TRBV2
D: -
size: -
J: TRBJ1-1
length: 10

CDR3: CASKSRLALTGELFF
DNA: TGTGCCAGCAAGTCTAGACTAGCTTTAACCGGGGAGCTGTTTTTT
V: TRBV6-5
D: TRBD2
size: -
J: TRBJ2-2
length: 15

CDR3: CASSRQGSNEQFF
DNA: TGTGCCAGCAGCCGTCAGGGTTCCAATGAGCAGTTCTTC
V: TRBV16
D: -
size: -
J: TRBJ2-1
length: 13

CDR3: CASSPPGDYGYTF
DNA: TGTGCCAGCTCACCGCCGGGGGACTATGGCTACACCTTC
V: TRBV18
D: -
size: -
J: TRBJ1-2
length: 13

CDR3: CASSQDGGQGEPGELFF
DNA: TGCGCCAGCAGCCAAGATGGGGGACAGGGGGAACCCGGGGAGCTGTTTTTT
V: TRBV4-1
D: TRBD1
size: -
J: TRBJ2-2
length: 17

CDR3: CASSKLANTGELFF
DNA: TGTGCCAGCAGCAAACTAGCGAACACCGGGGAGCTGTTTTTT
V: TRBV14
D: -
size: -
J: TRBJ2-2
length: 14

CDR3: CASSEGPRVYEQYF
DNA: TGTGCCAGCAGTGAAGGCCCTCGAGTCTACGAGCAGTACTTC
V: TRBV9
D: -
size: -
J: TRBJ2-7
length: 14

CDR3: CASSPPGGFTEAFF
DNA: TGTGCCAGCAGTCCCCCGGGGGGGTTTACTGAAGCTTTCTTT
V: TRBV6-5
D: -
size: -
J: TRBJ1-1
length: 14

CDR3: CASSRGYNEQFF
DNA: TGTGCCAGCAGCCGGGGGTACAATGAGCAGTTCTTC
V: TRBV6-5
D: -
size: -
J: TRBJ2-1
length: 12

CDR3: CASSQDRLAGLPYEQYF
DNA: TGCGCCAGCAGCCAAGATCGACTAGCGGGGCTACCCTACGAGCAGTACTTC
V: TRBV4-1
D: TRBD2
size: -
J: TRBJ2-7
length: 17

CDR3: CASSLEGAAYNEQFF
DNA: TGCGCCAGCAGCTTGGAAGGGGCTGCGTACAATGAGCAGTTCTTC
V: TRBV5-1
D: -
size: -
J: TRBJ2-1
length: 15

CDR3: CASSDSRGAQYF
DNA: TGTGCCAGCAGTGACTCTCGGGGGGCGCAGTATTTT
V: TRBV6-4
D: TRBD2
size: -
J: TRBJ2-3
length: 12

CDR3: CASSQARTANTEAFF
DNA: TGCGCCAGCAGTCAAGCCCGGACGGCGAACACTGAAGCTTTCTTT
V: TRBV23-1
D: -
size: -
J: TRBJ1-1
length: 15

CDR3: CAISESGVGSSPLHF
DNA: TGTGCCATCAGTGAGTCAGGGGTCGGGAGTTCACCCCTCCACTTT
V: TRBV10-3
D: -
size: -
J: TRBJ1-6
length: 15

CDR3: CASSRQGGHQPQHF
DNA: TGTGCCAGCAGCAGACAGGGGGGGCATCAGCCCCAGCATTTT
V: TRBV7-9
D: TRBD1
size: -
J: TRBJ1-5
length: 14

CDR3: CASSNPPSGGFYNEQFF
DNA: TGTGCCAGCAGCAATCCCCCTAGCGGGGGCTTCTACAATGAGCAGTTCTTC
V: TRBV5-4
D: TRBD2
size: -
J: TRBJ2-1
length: 17

CDR3: CASNTGDRETQYF
DNA: TGTGCCAGCAACACAGGGGACCGGGAGACCCAGTACTTC
V: TRBV5-5
D: TRBD1
size: once
J: TRBJ2-5
length: 13

CDR3: CASSLRDRGPGELFF
DNA: TGTGCCAGCAGCCTCCGGGACAGGGGTCCCGGGGAGCTGTTTTTT
V: TRBV7-9
D: TRBD1
size: -
J: TRBJ2-2
length: 15

CDR3: CASSVGSDTYEQYF
DNA: TGTGCCAGCAGCGTTGGGTCAGACACCTACGAGCAGTACTTC
V: TRBV9
D: -
size: -
J: TRBJ2-7
length: 14

CDR3: CASSRTRGNEQFF
DNA: TGTGCCAGCAGCCGTACTAGGGGCAATGAGCAGTTCTTC
V: TRBV7-3
D: -
size: once
J: TRBJ2-1
length: 13

CDR3: CSARWDTEAFF
DNA: TGCAGCGCCCGTTGGGACACTGAAGCTTTCTTT
V: TRBV29-1
D: -
size: -
J: TRBJ1-1
length: 11

CDR3: CASGKEVGTSGNEQFF
DNA: TGTGCCAGCGGGAAGGAAGTTGGGACATCAGGCAATGAGCAGTTCTTC
V: TRBV2
D: -
size: -
J: TRBJ2-1
length: 16

CDR3: CASSSGEGNQPQHF
DNA: TGCGCCAGCAGCTCGGGGGAGGGAAATCAGCCCCAGCATTTT
V: TRBV5-1
D: -
size: -
J: TRBJ1-5
length: 14

CDR3: CASSLGDREQPQHF
DNA: TGTGCCAGCAGCTTGGGGGACAGGGAACAGCCCCAGCATTTT
V: TRBV5-6
D: TRBD1
size: -
J: TRBJ1-5
length: 14

CDR3: CASSLAGPYEQYF
DNA: TGTGCCAGCAGCTTAGCTGGACCCTACGAGCAGTACTTC
V: TRBV11-1
D: -
size: -
J: TRBJ2-7
length: 13

CDR3: CASSLIYRGAANQPQHF
DNA: TGTGCCAGCAGTTTAATTTATAGGGGAGCGGCCAATCAGCCCCAGCATTTT
V: TRBV28
D: -
size: -
J: TRBJ1-5
length: 17

CDR3: CASSLGDREVYEQYF
DNA: TGTGCCAGCAGCTTAGGGGACAGGGAGGTCTACGAGCAGTACTTC
V: TRBV11-2
D: TRBD1
size: -
J: TRBJ2-7
length: 15

CDR3: CSVRTGAEETQYF
DNA: TGCAGCGTTAGGACAGGGGCTGAGGAGACCCAGTACTTC
V: TRBV29-1
D: TRBD1
size: -
J: TRBJ2-5
length: 13

CDR3: CASSPRGGFQNIQYF
DNA: TGCGCCAGCAGCCCCAGAGGGGGTTTCCAAAACATTCAGTACTTC
V: TRBV4-1
D: -
size: -
J: TRBJ2-4
length: 15

CDR3: CASSLGGSLVGTDTQYF
DNA: TGTGCCAGCAGCTTGGGCGGATCTCTGGTCGGCACAGATACGCAGTATTTT
V: TRBV5-4
D: -
size: -
J: TRBJ2-3
length: 17

CDR3: CASSTGQGAKAFF
DNA: TGTGCCAGTAGTACTGGACAGGGTGCAAAAGCTTTCTTT
V: TRBV19
D: TRBD1
size: -
J: TRBJ1-1
length: 13

CDR3: CASSGTGGTEAFF
DNA: TGTGCCAGCAGCGGGACAGGGGGAACTGAAGCTTTCTTT
V: TRBV11-3
D: TRBD1
size: -
J: TRBJ1-1
length: 13

CDR3: CASSRTVNTEAFF
DNA: TGTGCCAGCAGCCGGACAGTGAACACTGAAGCTTTCTTT
V: TRBV7-3
D: -
size: -
J: TRBJ1-1
length: 13

CDR3: CARSLRGDSNEQFF
DNA: TGTGCCAGAAGCTTGAGGGGGGACTCCAATGAGCAGTTCTTC
V: TRBV5-3
D: -
size: once
J: TRBJ2-1
length: 14

CDR3: CASREQGENQPQHF
DNA: TGTGCCAGCAGAGAACAAGGAGAGAATCAGCCCCAGCATTTT
V: TRBV28
D: -
size: -
J: TRBJ1-5
length: 14

CDR3: CASEGETQYF
DNA: TGTGCCAGCGAGGGGGAGACCCAGTACTTC
V: TRBV7-2
D: -
size: -
J: TRBJ2-5
length: 10

CDR3: CASSGQGLGQETQYF
DNA: TGTGCCAGCTCAGGACAGGGTCTTGGCCAAGAGACCCAGTACTTC
V: TRBV18
D: TRBD1
size: once
J: TRBJ2-5
length: 15

CDR3: CASSIPSTSGNTIYF
DNA: TGTGCCAGTAGTATTCCCTCCACTAGTGGAAACACCATATATTTT
V: TRBV19
D: -
size: -
J: TRBJ1-3
length: 15

CDR3: CASSPGQGAYEQYF
DNA: TGTGCCAGCTCACCGGGTCAGGGGGCCTACGAGCAGTACTTC
V: TRBV18
D: TRBD1
size: -
J: TRBJ2-7
length: 14

CDR3: CASSPLDRASGANVLTF
DNA: TGTGCCAGTAGTCCCCTCGACCGAGCCTCTGGGGCCAACGTCCTGACTTTC
V: TRBV19
D: -
size: -
J: TRBJ2-6
length: 17

CDR3: CASSRLSGGSYEQYF
DNA: TGTGCCAGCAGCCGATTATCGGGTGGCTCCTACGAGCAGTACTTC
V: TRBV11-2
D: -
size: -
J: TRBJ2-7
length: 15

CDR3: CASSLAQDKNIQYF
DNA: TGTGCCAGCAGTTTAGCACAGGACAAAAACATTCAGTACTTC
V: TRBV28
D: -
size: -
J: TRBJ2-4
length: 14

CDR3: CASSLEPRGTSGNQPQHF
DNA: TGTGCCAGCAGCTTAGAGCCGCGAGGGACGTCGGGCAATCAGCCCCAGCATTTT
V: TRBV7-8
D: -
size: -
J: TRBJ1-5
length: 18

CDR3: CASSSDRRQETQYF
DNA: TGTGCCAGCAGCTCGGACAGACGCCAGGAGACCCAGTACTTC
V: TRBV7-2
D: -
size: -
J: TRBJ2-5
length: 14